The rows below give T cell receptor beta chains drawn from one sample of a study of blood T cell repertoires in COVID-19. Assay used: immunoSEQ multiplex PCR; TCRdb lists only in-frame clones, some missing. The data contain approximately 170,000 clones, approximately 91% of them singletons. Sequencing was performed on PBMCs or T cells enriched from blood (not recorded which). These receptors all come from a woman aged 18-35 years who had recovered from COVID-19. Each CDR3 is given with its conserved first and last residue. The D gene is left open where the match is weak. Expanded clones get a size class; other rows say once, few or many, or leave the size out.

size: .; V: TRBV30; D: TRBD1; J: TRBJ2-7; CDR3: CAWTRDRGGYEQYF; DNA: TGTGCCTGGACTCGGGACAGGGGGGGATACGAGCAGTACTTC
size: .; V: TRBV3-1/TRBV3-2; D: .; J: TRBJ1-2; CDR3: CASSQAGGVGYTF; DNA: TGTGCCAGCAGCCAAGCCGGAGGAGTGGGCTACACCTTC
size: .; V: TRBV7-8; D: .; J: TRBJ2-3; CDR3: CASSLAGQRTDTQYF; DNA: TGTGCCAGCAGCTTAGCAGGACAGCGCACAGATACGCAGTATTTT
size: .; V: TRBV30; D: TRBD1; J: TRBJ2-7; CDR3: CAWRGQVVGGVYEQYF; DNA: TGTGCCTGGAGGGGACAGGTTGTTGGAGGGGTTTACGAGCAGTACTTC
size: .; V: TRBV6-5; D: .; J: TRBJ2-3; CDR3: CASNSGESPTDTQYF; DNA: TGTGCCAGCAACAGCGGAGAGTCCCCCACAGATACGCAGTATTTT
size: .; V: TRBV4-1; D: TRBD1; J: TRBJ1-2; CDR3: CASSHAPGQVNGYTF; DNA: TGCGCCAGCAGCCACGCACCGGGACAGGTCAATGGCTACACCTTC
size: .; V: TRBV27; D: .; J: TRBJ2-3; CDR3: CASSSRQTDTQYF; DNA: TGTGCCAGCAGTTCCCGACAGACAGATACGCAGTATTTT
size: few; V: TRBV4-3; D: .; J: TRBJ1-5; CDR3: CASSQDGVSNQPQHF; DNA: TGCGCCAGCAGCCAAGACGGGGTCAGCAATCAGCCCCAGCATTTT
size: .; V: TRBV9; D: .; J: TRBJ1-2; CDR3: CASSSRDGYTF; DNA: TGTGCCAGCAGCTCGCGCGATGGCTACACCTTC
size: many; V: TRBV5-4; D: .; J: TRBJ2-2; CDR3: CASSLEGVGELFF; DNA: TGTGCCAGCAGCTTGGAGGGGGTCGGGGAGCTGTTTTTT
size: .; V: TRBV25-1; D: .; J: TRBJ1-1; CDR3: CASSEFRGSAEAFF; DNA: TGTGCCAGCAGTGAATTTCGAGGCAGCGCTGAAGCTTTCTTT
size: .; V: TRBV30; D: TRBD1; J: TRBJ2-5; CDR3: CAWSPDRGTRETQYF; DNA: TGTGCCTGGAGTCCAGACAGGGGTACTCGGGAGACCCAGTACTTC
size: .; V: TRBV18; D: .; J: TRBJ2-7; CDR3: CASSPPTLRDEQYF; DNA: TGTGCCAGCTCACCACCTACGCTCAGGGACGAGCAGTACTTC
size: .; V: TRBV3-1/TRBV3-2; D: TRBD1; J: TRBJ1-3; CDR3: CASSQWTGTGNTIYF; DNA: TGTGCCAGCAGCCAATGGACAGGGACCGGAAACACCATATATTTT
size: .; V: TRBV24-1; D: .; J: TRBJ2-5; CDR3: CATREETQYF; DNA: TGTGCCACTAGGGAGGAGACCCAGTACTTC
size: .; V: TRBV11-2; D: .; J: TRBJ2-7; CDR3: CASSLFTYEQYF; DNA: TGTGCCAGCAGCTTATTTACCTACGAGCAGTACTTC
size: .; V: TRBV29-1; D: TRBD1; J: TRBJ1-2; CDR3: CSVEDLLPGTGNDRHYGYTF; DNA: TGCAGCGTTGAAGATCTTCTCCCCGGGACAGGGAATGATCGCCACTATGGCTACACCTTC
size: .; V: TRBV5-1; D: TRBD1; J: TRBJ1-2; CDR3: CASSLGQGVGGYTF; DNA: TGCGCCAGCAGCTTGGGGCAGGGGGTTGGAGGCTACACCTTC
size: .; V: TRBV19; D: TRBD2; J: TRBJ2-3; CDR3: CASSMTASGLDTQYF; DNA: TGTGCCAGTAGTATGACGGCTAGCGGGCTAGATACGCAGTATTTT
size: .; V: TRBV19; D: .; J: TRBJ2-3; CDR3: CASSPTDRIPTDTQYF; DNA: TGTGCCAGTAGCCCAACAGACCGAATCCCCACAGATACGCAGTATTTT
size: .; V: TRBV11-3; D: .; J: TRBJ2-3; CDR3: CASSSMPGTQYF; DNA: TGTGCCAGCAGCTCCATGCCCGGGACGCAGTATTTT
size: .; V: TRBV9; D: .; J: TRBJ2-1; CDR3: CASSFLEGPYNEQFF; DNA: TGTGCCAGCAGCTTCCTCGAGGGCCCCTACAATGAGCAGTTCTTC
size: few; V: TRBV19; D: .; J: TRBJ1-5; CDR3: CASSEGRENQPQHF; DNA: TGTGCCAGTAGTGAGGGCCGAGAAAATCAGCCCCAGCATTTT
size: .; V: TRBV19; D: .; J: TRBJ2-4; CDR3: CASSIGDRDIQYF; DNA: TGTGCCAGTAGTATAGGAGACCGGGACATTCAGTACTTC
size: .; V: TRBV5-1; D: .; J: TRBJ1-3; CDR3: CASRGSGNTIYF; DNA: TGCGCCTCCAGGGGTTCCGGAAACACCATATATTTT
size: .; V: TRBV7-9; D: TRBD1; J: TRBJ2-1; CDR3: CASSSTGQGAYNEQFF; DNA: TGTGCCAGCAGCTCCACGGGACAGGGGGCCTACAATGAGCAGTTCTTC
size: .; V: TRBV7-9; D: .; J: TRBJ2-5; CDR3: CASSSRDHGETQYF; DNA: TGTGCCAGCAGCTCCCGGGATCACGGAGAGACCCAGTACTTC